What follows are 9 T cell receptor beta chains derived from one specimen sequenced in a study of CD4 and CD8 cells across lung adenocarcinoma regions. TCRdb ran MiXCR on the PCR reads and lists one entry per CDR3 protein. The data contain tens of thousands of distinct CDR3 sequences, 40% to 50% of them singletons. The sequenced material came from CD8+ T cells from the center of a lung tumor. The receptors originated from a male donor with lung adenocarcinoma. The CD4 and CD8 labels of this study may be unreliable.

The rearrangement joins TRBV10-2 to TRBJ2-1, with D uncertain. This CDR3 is 11 amino acids long. Germline loops: CDR1 WSHSY, CDR2 SAAADI. Deletions cut 6 bases from V and 8 bases from J, with 8 bases between. CDR3 in DNA: TGCGCCAGCAGCCAGCTGGATGAGCAGTTCTTC. Translating it yields CASSQLDEQFF.

This clonotype was picked up many times. The chain has TRBV11-3 and TRBJ2-3, with a weak D call TRBD2 (6 bases). CDR3 length: 13 residues. Per the germline V gene, CDR1 is SGHNT and CDR2 is YENEEA. Deletions cut 5 bases from V and 4 bases from J, with 10 bases between. This CDR3 is CASSRDWADTQYF. Here the CDR3 DNA reads TGTGCCAGCAGCCGGGACTGGGCAGATACGCAGTATTTT.

This clonotype appeared many times. The V and J genes are TRBV4-1 and TRBJ2-1; 9 positions agree with TRBD2. Germline V lookup: CDR1 MGHRA, CDR2 YSYEKL. The length of the CDR3 is 15 residues. The junction had 4 bases not matched to a gene; V was cut back by 7 bases and J by 0 bases. The CDR3 region is CASTLAGTSYNEQFF. For the CDR3, the DNA is TGCGCCAGCACCCTAGCGGGAACCTCCTACAATGAGCAGTTCTTC.

A note on this clonotype: The junction differs from germline at one of its ends, possibly a read error. The chain links TRBV6-1 to TRBJ1-6; 7 bases are a match to TRBD1. CDR1 is MNHNS and CDR2 is SASEGT in the germline V gene. The CDR3 spans 15 residues. CDR3 region: CASIAGTDNRWPLHF. Here the CDR3 DNA reads TGTGCCAGCATCGCCGGGACAGATAATCGATGGCCCCTGCACTTT.

Many counts were recorded for this clonotype. As DNA, the CDR3 is TGTGCCAGCAGCCAAGGTATAGGGGTCTACGAGCAGTACTTC. Its protein product is CASSQGIGVYEQYF. The chain couples TRBV14 to TRBJ2-5, with D tentatively TRBD1 (5 bases). Judging by the DNA end, TRBJ2-7 fits better; the J call may be wrong. Germline CDR1 and CDR2: SGHDN and FVKESK. The CDR3 loop spans 14 amino acids.

This clonotype is labeled medium-sized. V usage is TRBV6-1 and J usage is TRBJ1-1; 10 bases fit TRBD1. This CDR3 is built from 18 residues. V shed 6 bases and J 5 bases; nucleotides not matched to a gene: 18. The germline gives CDR1 MNHNS, CDR2 SASEGT. CDR3 loop: CASRELPGQGPSGTEAFF. CDR3 nucleotide sequence: TGTGCCAGCAGAGAACTCCCGGGACAGGGGCCGTCTGGGACTGAAGCTTTCTTT.

This rearrangement joins TRBV5-5 to TRBJ1-1; 7 bases fit TRBD1. The CDR3 covers 14 residues. CDR1 SGHKS and CDR2 YYEKEE come from the germline V gene (reference sequence). V was pared by 3 bases and J by 2 bases, with 4 bases of the junction left unmatched. The CDR3 DNA follows: TGTGCCAGCAGCTGGGACAGTGGAAACACTGAAGCTTTCTTT. This translates into CASSWDSGNTEAFF.

Worth noting for this clonotype: The junction departs from germline at one end; a sequencing error may be responsible. J is TRBJ2-2 and V is TRBV6-1, with 9 nucleotides matching TRBD2. The V gene's germline CDR1 is MNHNS and CDR2 SASEGT. The CDR3 is 15 amino acids. The CDR3: CASTISGRNTGAQFF. As DNA, the CDR3 is TGTGCCAGCACTATTAGCGGGAGAAACACAGGGGCGCAGTTCTTT.

This clonotype showed up just a few times. The chain carries TRBV15 and TRBJ2-5; D unclear. This CDR3 comprises 12 residues. V gave up 3 bases and J gave up 5 bases, with 7 bases separating them. The germline V gene has CDR1 LNHNV and CDR2 YYDKDF (reference sequence). The chain's CDR3 is CATSRDWETQYF. The CDR3 DNA follows: TGTGCCACCAGCAGGGATTGGGAGACCCAGTACTTC.